The 7 T cell receptor beta chains given below trace back to one sample, sequenced in a study of shared clonotypes between healthy human individuals. Using immunoSEQ multiplex PCR, the repertoire was profiled, and TCRdb retains in-frame clones only, with some absent. Of hundreds of thousands of clones in the sample, roughly 96% are singletons; the top ten hold around 0.3%. The sequenced material came from memory CD8+ T cells sorted from blood. Subset indicated: CD45RO+ cells pooled with CCR7-negative TemRA cells. The source is a man aged 25 to 40 in good health.

The rearrangement joins TRBV19 to TRBJ2-7, with 7 bases that match TRBD2. This CDR3 is built from 15 residues. With V trimmed by 3 bases and J by 0 bases, 5 bases remained unmatched. The germline gives CDR1 LNHDA, CDR2 SQIVND (reference sequence). CDR3 nucleotides: TGTGCCAGTAGTATTAGCGGGTTGAGCTCCTACGAGCAGTACTTC. Translating gives CASSISGLSSYEQYF. Using reference TRBV19 and TRBJ2-7 for the parts outside the CDR3, the full variable domain is DGGITQSPKYLFRKEGQNVTLSCEQNLNHDAMYWYRQDPGQGLRLIYYSQIVNDFQKGDIAEGYSVSREKKESFPLTVTSAQKNPTAFYLCASSISGLSSYEQYFGPGTRLTVT.

The chain combines TRBV5-1 with TRBJ2-5, with D perhaps matching TRBD1 (7 bases). Trimming took 6 bases from V and 7 from J, leaving 19 bases between them. In germline, CDR1 is SGHRS, CDR2 YFSETQ. CDR3 size: 14 residues. DNA of the CDR3: TGCGCCAGCACCCTTGGAGGAGGGGGCGGGACCCAGTACTTC. As protein: CASTLGGGGGTQYF. The whole variable domain, remainder taken from reference TRBV5-1 and TRBJ2-5, is KAGVTQTPRYLIKTRGQQVTLSCSPISGHRSVSWYQQTPGQGLQFLFEYFSETQRNKGNFPGRFSGRQFSNSRSEMNVSTLELGDSALYLCASTLGGGGGTQYFGPGTRLLVL.

V is TRBV5-5 and J is TRBJ1-1; 8 bases are a match to TRBD1. Germline assignment: CDR1 SGHKS and CDR2 YYEKEE (reference sequence). The CDR3 extends over 14 amino acids. The V and J ends lost 4 bases and 2 bases, in that order; junction bases with no gene match: 4. The DNA for the CDR3 is TGTGCCAGCAGCGTGGGACAGGTCAACACTGAAGCTTTCTTT. Its translation: CASSVGQVNTEAFF. Complete variable domain (other parts from reference TRBV5-5 and TRBJ1-1): DAGVTQSPTHLIKTRGQQVTLRCSPISGHKSVSWYQQVLGQGPQFIFQYYEKEERGRGNFPDRFSARQFPNYSSELNVNALLLGDSALYLCASSVGQVNTEAFFGQGTRLTVV.

DNA of the CDR3: TGTGCCAGCAGTTTAATGACTAGCCACGAGCAGTACTTC. This translates into CASSLMTSHEQYF. The J gene is TRBJ2-7, the V gene TRBV28; 7 nucleotides agree with TRBD2. Germline trimming cut 2 bases from V and 5 bases from J; bases unmatched to any gene: 3. CDR1 is MDHEN and CDR2 is SYDVKM in the germline V gene. The CDR3 consists of 13 residues.

The genes are TRBV19 and TRBJ1-1; D gene uncertain. The CDR3 length is 12 residues. V was shortened by 4 bases and J by 2 bases, with 5 bases between the two germline ends. From germline, CDR1 is LNHDA and CDR2 SQIVND (reference sequence). The CDR3 sequence is CASSKVNTEAFF. The CDR3 DNA reads as TGTGCCAGTAGTAAGGTAAACACTGAAGCTTTCTTT.

CDR3 loop: CAWSPSIRGYEQYF. The CDR3 DNA reads as TGTGCCTGGAGTCCGAGTATTAGGGGCTACGAGCAGTACTTC. The V call is TRBV30, the J call TRBJ2-7; weak D call: TRBD1 (5 bases). The V and J ends lost 2 bases and 3 bases respectively, with 14 bases between them. In germline, CDR1 is GTSNPN, CDR2 SVGIG (reference sequence). The CDR3 sequence is 14 residues long.

This chain joins TRBV7-9 and TRBJ1-4, with D unresolved. The CDR3 is made up of 12 amino acids. The V gene lost 5 bases and the J gene lost 7 bases, with 8 bases spanning the gap. Germline V lookup: CDR1 SEHNR, CDR2 FQNEAQ (reference sequence). DNA for the CDR3: TGTGCCAGCAGCCCCTCTCCTGAAAAACTGTTTTTT. It yields the protein CASSPSPEKLFF. Supplemented by reference TRBV7-9 and TRBJ1-4, the full variable domain reads DTGVSQNPRHKITKRGQNVTFRCDPISEHNRLYWYRQTLGQGPEFLTYFQNEAQLEKSRLLSDRFSAERPKGSFSTLEIQRTEQGDSAMYLCASSPSPEKLFFGSGTQLSVL.